The rows below give T cell receptor beta chains drawn from one sample of a study of cytomegalovirus exposure and HLA in healthy donors. Produced via immunoSEQ multiplex PCR; TCRdb's table is partial and in-frame only. The sample has approximately 58,000 clones, roughly 83% seen once. The sample taken for sequencing was PBMCs. Receptors originate from a young man in good health and CMV-seronegative. The CDR3 runs from the conserved cysteine through the conserved F or W. Each record gives: CDR3 protein, CDR3 DNA, J gene, CDR3 length, V gene, D gene, clone size. A D gene is named only where the DNA matches it firmly. Not every row has a clone size; where given, it reads once, few, many or a size class.

CDR3 protein: CASSQGTGQAQPQHF
CDR3 DNA: TGCGCCAGCAGCCAAGGAACAGGGCAGGCCCAGCCCCAGCATTTT
J gene: TRBJ1-5
CDR3 length: 15
V gene: TRBV4-3
D gene: -
clone size: few

CDR3 protein: CASSRQGVYNEQFF
CDR3 DNA: TGCGCCAGCAGCCGACAGGGGGTATACAATGAGCAGTTCTTC
J gene: TRBJ2-1
CDR3 length: 14
V gene: TRBV5-1
D gene: TRBD1
clone size: -

CDR3 protein: CASSAVDEQFF
CDR3 DNA: TGTGCCAGCAGTGCTGTCGATGAGCAGTTCTTC
J gene: TRBJ2-1
CDR3 length: 11
V gene: TRBV6-1
D gene: -
clone size: -

CDR3 protein: CASSLEGVGGGEQYF
CDR3 DNA: TGCGCCAGCAGCTTGGAGGGAGTGGGAGGGGGCGAGCAGTACTTC
J gene: TRBJ2-7
CDR3 length: 15
V gene: TRBV5-1
D gene: -
clone size: -

CDR3 protein: CASSVGGPYNEQFF
CDR3 DNA: TGTGCCAGCAGCGTAGGGGGCCCATACAATGAGCAGTTCTTC
J gene: TRBJ2-1
CDR3 length: 14
V gene: TRBV9
D gene: -
clone size: -

CDR3 protein: CASSSTGRGNLNEQFF
CDR3 DNA: TGCGCCAGCAGCTCGACAGGCCGAGGCAACCTTAATGAGCAGTTCTTC
J gene: TRBJ2-1
CDR3 length: 16
V gene: TRBV5-1
D gene: -
clone size: -

CDR3 protein: CASTPRGQGTRSYEQYF
CDR3 DNA: TGTGCCAGTACCCCTCGGGGACAGGGTACACGCTCCTACGAGCAGTACTTC
J gene: TRBJ2-7
CDR3 length: 17
V gene: TRBV19
D gene: TRBD1
clone size: once

CDR3 protein: CASSGDSGRQETQYF
CDR3 DNA: TGTGCCAGCAGTGGGGACTCGGGGCGCCAAGAGACCCAGTACTTC
J gene: TRBJ2-5
CDR3 length: 15
V gene: TRBV28
D gene: -
clone size: -

CDR3 protein: CASSQNTGSSYEQYF
CDR3 DNA: TGCGCCAGCAGCCAGAATACCGGGAGCTCCTACGAGCAGTACTTC
J gene: TRBJ2-7
CDR3 length: 15
V gene: TRBV4-3
D gene: -
clone size: -

CDR3 protein: CASSSTASNQPQHF
CDR3 DNA: TGTGCCAGCTCGAGCACCGCTAGCAATCAGCCCCAGCATTTT
J gene: TRBJ1-5
CDR3 length: 14
V gene: TRBV18
D gene: -
clone size: -

CDR3 protein: CASSGENTIYF
CDR3 DNA: TGTGCCAGCAGTGGCGAAAACACCATATATTTT
J gene: TRBJ1-3
CDR3 length: 11
V gene: TRBV2
D gene: -
clone size: few

CDR3 protein: CASSLGFAAGELFF
CDR3 DNA: TGCGCCAGCAGCTTGGGGTTTGCGGCCGGGGAGCTGTTTTTT
J gene: TRBJ2-2
CDR3 length: 14
V gene: TRBV5-1
D gene: -
clone size: -

CDR3 protein: CASSPGTGDNEQYF
CDR3 DNA: TGCGCCAGCAGCCCAGGGACAGGGGATAACGAGCAGTACTTC
J gene: TRBJ2-7
CDR3 length: 14
V gene: TRBV4-3
D gene: TRBD1
clone size: -

CDR3 protein: CASSRDRGTGEQYF
CDR3 DNA: TGCGCCAGCAGCAGGGACAGGGGGACGGGAGAGCAGTACTTC
J gene: TRBJ2-7
CDR3 length: 14
V gene: TRBV5-1
D gene: TRBD1
clone size: -

CDR3 protein: CASGLVLIQGGELFF
CDR3 DNA: TGTGCTAGTGGTTTGGTACTTATACAGGGGGGGGAGCTGTTTTTT
J gene: TRBJ2-2
CDR3 length: 15
V gene: TRBV12-5
D gene: TRBD1
clone size: -

CDR3 protein: CASSLDRGLHQPQHF
CDR3 DNA: TGTGCCAGCTCACTGGACAGGGGGCTCCATCAGCCCCAGCATTTT
J gene: TRBJ1-5
CDR3 length: 15
V gene: TRBV18
D gene: TRBD1
clone size: -

CDR3 protein: CASSYRDSGTDTQYF
CDR3 DNA: TGCGCCAGCAGCTACCGGGACAGTGGCACAGATACGCAGTATTTT
J gene: TRBJ2-3
CDR3 length: 15
V gene: TRBV5-1
D gene: TRBD1
clone size: -

CDR3 protein: CATSRDRRDRGHYKFF
CDR3 DNA: TGTGCCACCAGCAGAGATCGGAGGGACAGGGGGCATTACAAGTTCTTC
J gene: TRBJ2-1
CDR3 length: 16
V gene: TRBV15
D gene: TRBD1
clone size: -

CDR3 protein: CASSLVGTGDEETQYF
CDR3 DNA: TGTGCCAGCAGCTTAGTCGGGACAGGGGATGAAGAGACCCAGTACTTC
J gene: TRBJ2-5
CDR3 length: 16
V gene: TRBV7-9
D gene: TRBD1
clone size: -

CDR3 protein: CASSSGHPGEQYF
CDR3 DNA: TGTGCCAGCAGCTCGGGACACCCAGGGGAGCAGTACTTC
J gene: TRBJ2-7
CDR3 length: 13
V gene: TRBV7-3
D gene: -
clone size: -

CDR3 protein: CSVVFGPNYSYEQYF
CDR3 DNA: TGCAGCGTTGTTTTTGGGCCCAATTATTCCTACGAGCAGTACTTC
J gene: TRBJ2-7
CDR3 length: 15
V gene: TRBV29-1
D gene: -
clone size: -

CDR3 protein: CASSISDSYNEQFF
CDR3 DNA: TGTGCCAGTAGTATTTCAGACTCCTACAATGAGCAGTTCTTC
J gene: TRBJ2-1
CDR3 length: 14
V gene: TRBV19
D gene: -
clone size: -

CDR3 protein: CASSLDSGSTGELFF
CDR3 DNA: TGCGCCAGCAGCTTGGATAGCGGGAGCACCGGGGAGCTGTTTTTT
J gene: TRBJ2-2
CDR3 length: 15
V gene: TRBV5-1
D gene: TRBD2
clone size: -

CDR3 protein: CASSLGRVENIQYF
CDR3 DNA: TGCGCCAGCAGCTTGGGGAGGGTGGAGAACATTCAGTACTTC
J gene: TRBJ2-4
CDR3 length: 14
V gene: TRBV5-1
D gene: -
clone size: -

CDR3 protein: CASSYSDRDTEAFF
CDR3 DNA: TGTGCCAGCAGTTACTCGGACAGGGACACTGAAGCTTTCTTT
J gene: TRBJ1-1
CDR3 length: 14
V gene: TRBV6-6
D gene: TRBD1
clone size: few

CDR3 protein: CASSYRTGGDGEQYF
CDR3 DNA: TGCGCCAGCAGCTACCGGACAGGGGGCGACGGGGAGCAGTACTTC
J gene: TRBJ2-7
CDR3 length: 15
V gene: TRBV5-1
D gene: TRBD1
clone size: -

CDR3 protein: CASSSKMDYPYEQYF
CDR3 DNA: TGTGCCAGCAGCTCGAAAATGGACTACCCTTACGAGCAGTACTTC
J gene: TRBJ2-7
CDR3 length: 15
V gene: TRBV7-2
D gene: -
clone size: -

CDR3 protein: CASSVEPRMNEKLFF
CDR3 DNA: TGTGCCAGCAGCGTAGAACCCAGGATGAATGAAAAACTGTTTTTT
J gene: TRBJ1-4
CDR3 length: 15
V gene: TRBV9
D gene: -
clone size: -

CDR3 protein: CASSQEIPPGASGELFF
CDR3 DNA: TGCGCCAGCAGCCAAGAAATCCCCCCAGGGGCCAGCGGCGAGCTGTTTTTT
J gene: TRBJ2-2
CDR3 length: 17
V gene: TRBV4-3
D gene: -
clone size: -

CDR3 protein: CASSASRDSYEQYF
CDR3 DNA: TGTGCCAGCAGCGCCAGCCGGGATTCCTACGAGCAGTACTTC
J gene: TRBJ2-7
CDR3 length: 14
V gene: TRBV9
D gene: -
clone size: -

CDR3 protein: CAWSARRGLEQPQHF
CDR3 DNA: TGTGCCTGGAGTGCGCGCAGGGGGCTGGAACAGCCCCAGCATTTT
J gene: TRBJ1-5
CDR3 length: 15
V gene: TRBV30
D gene: TRBD1
clone size: -

CDR3 protein: CASSPRGAPGVYNEQFF
CDR3 DNA: TGCGCCAGCAGCCCCCGGGGGGCCCCCGGAGTATACAATGAGCAGTTCTTC
J gene: TRBJ2-1
CDR3 length: 17
V gene: TRBV4-3
D gene: -
clone size: -

CDR3 protein: CASSIATGNEQYF
CDR3 DNA: TGTGCCAGTAGTATAGCGACAGGGAACGAGCAGTACTTC
J gene: TRBJ2-7
CDR3 length: 13
V gene: TRBV19
D gene: TRBD1
clone size: -

CDR3 protein: CSSPPEGYVVDSTEAFF
CDR3 DNA: TGTTCCAGCCCCCCGGAGGGGTACGTGGTCGATAGCACTGAAGCTTTCTTT
J gene: TRBJ1-1
CDR3 length: 17
V gene: TRBV7-9
D gene: -
clone size: -

CDR3 protein: CASSQSSDTQYF
CDR3 DNA: TGTGCCAGCAGCCAGTCGTCAGATACGCAGTATTTT
J gene: TRBJ2-3
CDR3 length: 12
V gene: TRBV7-9
D gene: -
clone size: -

CDR3 protein: CASGPLAGPSYEQYF
CDR3 DNA: TGTGCCAGCGGGCCCCTAGCGGGTCCCTCCTACGAGCAGTACTTC
J gene: TRBJ2-7
CDR3 length: 15
V gene: TRBV27
D gene: TRBD2
clone size: -

CDR3 protein: CASSLGQGVSQHF
CDR3 DNA: TGTGCCAGCAGCCTCGGACAGGGCGTCTCTCAGCATTTT
J gene: TRBJ1-5
CDR3 length: 13
V gene: TRBV5-6
D gene: TRBD1
clone size: -

CDR3 protein: CASSLGAGGETQYF
CDR3 DNA: TGTGCCAGCAGCTTAGGGGCAGGTGGCGAGACCCAGTACTTC
J gene: TRBJ2-5
CDR3 length: 14
V gene: TRBV11-2
D gene: -
clone size: -

CDR3 protein: CASSPGGGLYEQYF
CDR3 DNA: TGTGCCAGCAGCCCAGGTGGAGGGCTCTACGAGCAGTACTTC
J gene: TRBJ2-7
CDR3 length: 14
V gene: TRBV7-9
D gene: -
clone size: once

CDR3 protein: CASSDYGLRRNQPQHF
CDR3 DNA: TGTGCCAGCAGTGACTATGGACTCAGACGGAATCAGCCCCAGCATTTT
J gene: TRBJ1-5
CDR3 length: 16
V gene: TRBV6-4
D gene: -
clone size: -

CDR3 protein: CSVEGGENMNTEAFF
CDR3 DNA: TGCAGCGTTGAGGGCGGGGAAAACATGAACACTGAAGCTTTCTTT
J gene: TRBJ1-1
CDR3 length: 15
V gene: TRBV29-1
D gene: -
clone size: once

CDR3 protein: CASSLAGQVSYNEQFF
CDR3 DNA: TGTGCCAGCAGCTTAGCAGGACAAGTCTCCTACAATGAGCAGTTCTTC
J gene: TRBJ2-1
CDR3 length: 16
V gene: TRBV7-9
D gene: -
clone size: -

CDR3 protein: CASSFGVGLTGGRNTEAFF
CDR3 DNA: TGCGCCAGCAGCTTTGGGGTCGGGTTGACAGGGGGCAGGAACACTGAAGCTTTCTTT
J gene: TRBJ1-1
CDR3 length: 19
V gene: TRBV5-1
D gene: TRBD1
clone size: once

CDR3 protein: CSYDRLNTEAFF
CDR3 DNA: TGCAGTTACGACAGGTTGAACACTGAAGCTTTCTTT
J gene: TRBJ1-1
CDR3 length: 12
V gene: TRBV29-1
D gene: -
clone size: few

CDR3 protein: CASSVRAGVGAYEQYF
CDR3 DNA: TGTGCCAGCAGCGTACGAGCGGGAGTCGGAGCCTACGAGCAGTACTTC
J gene: TRBJ2-7
CDR3 length: 16
V gene: TRBV9
D gene: TRBD2
clone size: -

CDR3 protein: CASSLSRTGSYEQYF
CDR3 DNA: TGCGCCAGCAGCCTAAGTAGGACAGGGTCCTACGAGCAGTACTTC
J gene: TRBJ2-7
CDR3 length: 15
V gene: TRBV4-3
D gene: TRBD1
clone size: -